Below, 21 T cell receptor beta chains from the same sample are listed, as sequenced in a study of T cell responses to AZD1222 COVID-19 vaccine. Generated by immunoSEQ multiplex PCR, the TCRdb table keeps only in-frame clones and is missing some. This table has roughly 200,000 clones, about 91% appearing once. The source material was peripheral blood, sampled on day 0 of AZD1222 vaccination. All receptors come from an adult in good health.

The chain has TRBV27 and TRBJ2-1; possibly TRBD1 or TRBD2 for D (5 bases each). Germline V gene sequence: CDR1 MNHEY, CDR2 SMNVEV (reference sequence). The V gene lost 4 bases and the J gene lost 3 bases, with 10 bases spanning the gap. The CDR3 has 14 amino acids. This CDR3 is CASSSGTIYNEQFF. The CDR3 nucleotides read TGTGCCAGCAGTTCCGGGACCATCTACAATGAGCAGTTCTTC.

V and J are TRBV6-1 and TRBJ1-5, with D maybe TRBD1 (6 bases). Deletions cut 1 base from V and 0 bases from J, with 10 bases between. Germline lookup yields CDR1 MNHNS and CDR2 SASEGT. The CDR3 is 16 amino acids. CDR3 amino acids: CASSEGQVHSNQPQHF. The CDR3, as DNA: TGTGCCAGCAGTGAAGGACAGGTGCATAGCAATCAGCCCCAGCATTTT.

The chain couples TRBV2 to TRBJ2-7, with unresolved D. Per germline, CDR1 SNHLY and CDR2 FYNNEI. Trimming took 2 bases from V and 2 from J, leaving 7 bases between them. This CDR3 is 13 amino acids long. The CDR3 region is CASSESTTYEQYF. CDR3 coding DNA: TGTGCCAGCAGTGAATCGACGACCTACGAGCAGTACTTC.

This chain links TRBV3-1 (or the pseudogene TRBV3-2) with TRBJ2-3; 10 bases fit TRBD1. The trim removed 0 bases at V and 5 bases at J, leaving 5 bases unmatched. Germline assignment: CDR1 LGHDT and CDR2 YNNKEL (reference sequence). The length of the CDR3 is 16 residues. The CDR3 loop is CASSQEGQGIGDTQYF. CDR3 coding DNA: TGTGCCAGCAGCCAAGAGGGACAGGGGATTGGAGATACGCAGTATTTT.

The chain uses TRBV15 and TRBJ2-1; weak D call: TRBD2 (5 bases). This CDR3 has 15 residues. Germline lookup yields CDR1 LNHNV and CDR2 YYDKDF (reference sequence). Trimming cost V 0 bases and J 15 bases, with 21 bases left between them. CDR3 protein: CATSRDLTTAEVRFF. DNA of the CDR3: TGTGCCACCAGCAGAGATCTTACTACGGCGGAGGTGCGGTTCTTC.

The J gene is TRBJ2-3, the V gene TRBV6-4; 8 nucleotides match TRBD2. CDR3 length: 16 amino acids. V lost 5 bases, J lost 4 bases, and 11 bases stayed unmatched. Germline V gives CDR1 MRHNA, CDR2 SNTAGT. CDR3 protein: CASSSGFGGASDTQYF. CDR3 nucleotide sequence: TGTGCCAGCAGTTCTGGGTTCGGGGGGGCATCAGATACGCAGTATTTT.

This clone occurred once. V gene TRBV5-4 combines with J gene TRBJ2-3; D may be TRBD2 (5 bases). V gave up 0 bases and J gave up 0 bases, with 8 bases separating them. The CDR3 consists of 15 residues. Germline CDR1 SGHNT, CDR2 YYREEE (reference sequence). The CDR3 region is CASSLEAGSTDTQYF. The CDR3 bases are TGTGCCAGCAGCTTGGAGGCGGGCAGCACAGATACGCAGTATTTT.

The chain employs TRBV7-2 and TRBJ2-5; D may match TRBD1 or TRBD2 (5 bases each). Germline-derived CDR1 and CDR2 are SGHTA and FQGNSA. The CDR3 has 14 residues. The germline V and J ends were trimmed by 5 bases and 5 bases, with 15 bases remaining between them. CDR3 in amino acids: CASSANWGRETQYF. The DNA for the CDR3 is TGTGCCAGCAGCGCGAACTGGGGACGGGAGACCCAGTACTTC.

The chain's CDR3 is CASSLGTSGGYNEQFF. CDR3 DNA sequence: TGTGCCAGCAGCTTGGGAACTAGCGGGGGGTACAATGAGCAGTTCTTC. This chain uses TRBV5-5 with TRBJ2-1; 12 bases match TRBD2. CDR1 and CDR2 from the germline V gene are SGHKS and YYEKEE (reference sequence). This CDR3 contains 16 residues. J was trimmed by 4 bases and V by 0 bases; bases with no gene match: 2.

The chain employs TRBV7-8 and TRBJ1-1; TRBD1 is a possible D gene (6 bases). CDR3 length: 15 residues. Germline loops: CDR1 SGHVS, CDR2 FQNEAQ. V dropped 5 bases and J dropped 0 bases, with 13 bases sitting between them. The CDR3, as DNA: TGTGCCAGCAGCCCCCCCGGACAGATGAACACTGAAGCTTTCTTT. This sequence encodes CASSPPGQMNTEAFF.

The chain combines TRBV6-6 with TRBJ1-2, with TRBD1 matching over 7 bases. This CDR3 has 17 residues. V lost 5 bases to trimming and J lost 0 bases; unmatched junction nucleotides: 12. Looked up from germline, CDR1 is MNHNY and CDR2 is SVGAGI (reference sequence). CDR3 sequence reads: CASSRAGQVIPNYGYTF. CDR3 nucleotide sequence: TGTGCCAGCAGTCGGGCTGGACAGGTTATACCTAACTATGGCTACACCTTC.

The V gene is TRBV5-1, the J gene TRBJ1-2, with D uncertain. CDR3 length: 15 amino acids. V was trimmed by 0 bases and J by 0 bases, leaving 9 bases between them. In germline, CDR1 is SGHRS, CDR2 YFSETQ. CDR3 coding DNA: TGCGCCAGCAGCTTGGCGCTTACCGCTAACTATGGCTACACCTTC. Translated: CASSLALTANYGYTF.

A single count supports this clone. The chain joins TRBV6-1 to TRBJ2-7; D is undetermined. V lost 2 bases to trimming and J lost 2 bases, with 7 bases between them. Germline values: CDR1 MNHNS, CDR2 SASEGT. The CDR3 is 13 amino acids. The CDR3 DNA follows: TGTGCCAGCAGTGAACGACGGGCCTACGAGCAGTACTTC. Its translation: CASSERRAYEQYF.

The V call is TRBV20-1, the J call TRBJ1-1; D unclear. Trimming took 3 bases from V and 0 from J, leaving 2 bases between them. This CDR3 has 11 residues. Germline CDR1 DFQATT, CDR2 SNEGSKA (reference sequence). CDR3 bases: TGCAGTGCTAGCCTGAACACTGAAGCTTTCTTT. It encodes CSASLNTEAFF.

The gene calls are TRBV30 and TRBJ1-3, with 7 bases aligning to TRBD1. Germline values: CDR1 GTSNPN, CDR2 SVGIG (reference sequence). Losses at the gene ends were 1 base for V and 7 bases for J; bases not matched to a gene: 10. The length of the CDR3 is 15 residues. The CDR3, as DNA: TGTGCCTGGAGTGAGTGGTCAGGGGGTTCGAACACCATATATTTT. Translation: CAWSEWSGGSNTIYF.

This clone was seen just once. The chain is built from TRBV7-9 and TRBJ2-2; 8 nucleotides align to TRBD1. The V segment lost 5 bases and the J segment 5 bases; nucleotides outside the gene matches: 7. Looked up from germline, CDR1 is SEHNR and CDR2 is FQNEAQ (reference sequence). The CDR3 consists of 15 residues. CDR3 amino acids: CASSPGQGRTGELFF. The CDR3 nucleotides are TGTGCCAGCAGCCCCGGACAGGGACGGACCGGGGAGCTGTTTTTT.

The rearrangement joins TRBV30 to TRBJ2-3; D is possibly TRBD2 (6 bases). CDR1 GTSNPN and CDR2 SVGIG come from the germline V gene (reference sequence). The CDR3 consists of 14 residues. Trimming took 2 bases from V and 4 from J, leaving 13 bases between them. The CDR3 bases are TGTGCCTGGAGTTGGAGGGGTTCGGCAGATACGCAGTATTTT. Residues: CAWSWRGSADTQYF. Looking up the rest from reference TRBV30 and TRBJ2-3 gives the full variable domain: SQTIHQWPATLVQPVGSPLSLECTVEGTSNPNLYWYRQAAGRGLQLLFYSVGIGQISSEVPQNLSASRPQDRQFILSSKKLLLSDSGFYLCAWSWRGSADTQYFGPGTRLTVL.

This chain joins TRBV6-1 and TRBJ1-5; no firm D call. This CDR3 comprises 14 residues. Between the trimmed V and J ends, which lost 1 base and 9 bases, there was a span of 13 bases. Germline lookup yields CDR1 MNHNS and CDR2 SASEGT. CDR3 sequence reads: CASSEGSSQGPQHF. The CDR3 DNA is TGTGCCAGCAGTGAAGGGAGCTCTCAAGGGCCCCAGCATTTT.

V is TRBV9 and J is TRBJ1-1; no clear D. Germline CDR1 and CDR2: SGDLS and YYNGEE. The CDR3 runs to 15 residues. V was trimmed by 5 bases and J by 7 bases, leaving 21 bases between them. In DNA, the CDR3 is TGTGCCAGCAGTCCCCGTATTTCTGCGGGCGGTGAAGCTTTCTTT. Its translation is CASSPRISAGGEAFF.

This chain links TRBV30 with TRBJ1-2; no clear D. The germline V gene has CDR1 GTSNPN and CDR2 SVGIG (reference sequence). V was clipped by 8 bases and J by 4 bases, with 26 bases between them. This CDR3 has 16 amino acids. CDR3: CARWEVGETYGYGYTF. CDR3 nucleotides: TGTGCCCGGTGGGAGGTCGGCGAGACGTACGGCTATGGCTACACCTTC.

V is TRBV27 and J is TRBJ1-2, with 8 bases fitting TRBD1. The trim removed 10 bases at V and 5 bases at J, leaving 9 bases unmatched. Per the germline V gene, CDR1 is MNHEY and CDR2 is SMNVEV (reference sequence). The CDR3 has 13 amino acids. CDR3 DNA: TGTGCCACCCTGGACAGGGTCGGGTATGGCTACACCTTC. It codes for CATLDRVGYGYTF.